These 23 T cell receptor beta chains came from one sample sequenced in a study of shared clonotypes between healthy human individuals. The protocol was immunoSEQ multiplex PCR, while the TCRdb copy is restricted to in-frame clones and leaves out a portion. Here the sample spans about 2.4 million clones, 85% to 95% being singletons. Sequences were obtained from naive CD4+ T cells sorted from blood. The subset: CD45RA+ positively selected. The receptors were gathered from a man in his late teens or twenties in good health.

V gene TRBV28 combines with J gene TRBJ2-7, with D tentatively TRBD1 (5 bases). The V gene's germline CDR1 is MDHEN and CDR2 SYDVKM. Trimming took 6 bases from V and 1 from J, leaving 13 bases between them. The CDR3 has 14 amino acids. In DNA form, the CDR3 reads TGTGCCAGCAGGGGGCAAATTGAATCCTACGAGCAGTACTTC. Protein sequence: CASRGQIESYEQYF.

To note about this clone: Other DNA sequences in this sample translate to the same CDR3. The chain is built from TRBV29-1 and TRBJ1-4, with TRBD1 matching over 11 bases. Trimming cost V 3 bases and J 7 bases; bases outside gene matches: 1. The CDR3 runs 13 residues. Germline lookup yields CDR1 SQVTM and CDR2 ANQGSEA. The CDR3 loop is CSVDGTGGEKLFF. The CDR3, as DNA: TGCAGCGTTGACGGGACAGGGGGTGAAAAACTGTTTTTT.

This chain uses TRBV7-2 with TRBJ2-1, with 12 bases fitting TRBD2. The length of the CDR3 is 19 residues. CDR1 is SGHTA and CDR2 is FQGNSA in the germline V gene. J lost 1 base, V lost 0 bases, and 7 bases had no gene match. In nucleotides, the CDR3 is TGTGCCAGCAGCTTAGCTCGTTCTAGCGGGAGGGTTTCCTACAATGAGCAGTTCTTC. This sequence encodes CASSLARSSGRVSYNEQFF.

The V gene is TRBV20-1, the J gene TRBJ2-1, with a weak D call TRBD2 (6 bases). The CDR3 is made up of 11 amino acids. Trimming took off 6 bases at V and 13 bases at J, with 16 bases between the two ends. Per germline, CDR1 DFQATT and CDR2 SNEGSKA (reference sequence). For the CDR3, the DNA is TGCAGTGCCAGATCGGCTAGCGATCAGTTCTTC. Its translation is CSARSASDQFF.

The J gene is TRBJ2-7, the V gene TRBV5-1, with unresolved D. The CDR3 runs to 13 residues. Trimming cost V 3 bases and J 6 bases, with 13 bases left between them. Germline CDR1 reads SGHRS; CDR2 reads YFSETQ. The CDR3 sequence is CASSSYGDGEQYF. CDR3 nucleotide sequence: TGCGCCAGCAGCTCCTATGGGGATGGCGAGCAGTACTTC.

The chain is built from TRBV7-9 and TRBJ1-4; TRBD1 matches at 9 bases. Germline lookup yields CDR1 SEHNR and CDR2 FQNEAQ (reference sequence). The trim removed 1 base at V and 6 bases at J, leaving 6 bases unmatched. The CDR3 runs 16 residues. CDR3: CASSLVPGQGYEKLFF. Written as DNA, the CDR3 is TGTGCCAGCAGCTTAGTCCCGGGACAGGGCTATGAAAAACTGTTTTTT.

The chain links TRBV10-3 to TRBJ2-1, with D perhaps TRBD2 (6 bases). Germline values: CDR1 ENHRY, CDR2 SYGVKD. Trimming removed 6 bases from V and 7 bases from J, with 16 bases in between. CDR3 length: 14 residues. The CDR3 sequence is CAISPGTPTNEQFF. The CDR3 DNA sequence: TGTGCCATCAGCCCCGGGACTCCCACGAATGAGCAGTTCTTC.

As to this clone: A clone one base away is much larger, so this may be a read error. This rearrangement joins TRBV5-1 to TRBJ1-1; tentative D call: TRBD1 (5 bases). Germline V gene lookup returns CDR1 SGHRS and CDR2 YFSETQ. Trimming took off 0 bases at V and 3 bases at J, with 6 bases between the two ends. The CDR3 length is 13 residues. CDR3 in DNA: TGCGCCAGCAGCTTGGGACAGCACACTGAAGCTTTCTTT. Protein product: CASSLGQHTEAFF. Complete variable domain (other parts from reference TRBV5-1 and TRBJ1-1): KAGVTQTPRYLIKTRGQQVTLSCSPISGHRSVSWYQQTPGQGLQFLFEYFSETQRNKGNFPGRFSGRQFSNSRSEMNVSTLELGDSALYLCASSLGQHTEAFFGQGTRLTVV.

This chain links TRBV5-4 with TRBJ2-5; TRBD2 agrees at 7 bases. The J call may be in error: the DNA end matches TRBJ2-7 better. This CDR3 has 13 residues. The germline V gene encodes CDR1 SGHNT and CDR2 YYREEE (reference sequence). CDR3 sequence reads: CASAGELSYEQYF. The CDR3 region has the DNA TGTGCCAGCGCGGGAGAGTTATCCTACGAGCAGTACTTC.

This clone appeared once. This chain links TRBV7-2 with TRBJ2-2; a possible D gene is TRBD1 (5 bases). V lost 1 base, J lost 3 bases, and 12 bases lay in between. From germline, CDR1 is SGHTA and CDR2 FQGNSA. The CDR3 covers 16 residues. CDR3 in DNA: TGTGCCAGCAGCTTAGTTGGCAGGGCCGACACCGGGGAGCTGTTTTTT. Its protein is CASSLVGRADTGELFF.

The V and J genes are TRBV2 and TRBJ2-3; tentatively, D is TRBD1 (5 bases). Per germline, CDR1 SNHLY and CDR2 FYNNEI. The CDR3 contains 12 residues. Trimming pared 10 bases from V and 6 bases from J, leaving 14 bases between. CDR3 in DNA: TGTGCCACGTCACAGGAGTCGGATACGCAGTATTTT. Translating gives CATSQESDTQYF.

This rearrangement joins TRBV7-2 to TRBJ2-4, with 11 nucleotides matching TRBD1. V lost 5 bases to trimming and J lost 1 base; unmatched junction nucleotides: 10. The CDR3 loop spans 18 amino acids. In germline, CDR1 is SGHTA, CDR2 FQGNSA. CDR3 bases: TGTGCCAGCAGCCCCCCAGGGACAGGGGGTCTGGCCAAAAACATTCAGTACTTC. Residues: CASSPPGTGGLAKNIQYF.

This clone came up once. V and J are TRBV7-8 and TRBJ2-3; D not resolved. The V gene's germline CDR1 is SGHVS and CDR2 FQNEAQ. Deletions cut 0 bases from V and 5 bases from J, with 18 bases between. CDR3 length: 17 amino acids. CDR3 sequence reads: CASSLAPWARKVDTQYF. CDR3 DNA: TGTGCCAGCAGCTTAGCCCCTTGGGCCCGCAAAGTAGATACGCAGTATTTT. The full variable domain, in which reference TRBV7-8 and TRBJ2-3 provide the parts outside the CDR3, is GAGVSQSPRYKVAKRGQDVALRCDPISGHVSLFWYQQALGQGPEFLTYFQNEAQLDKSGLPSDRFFAERPEGSVSTLKIQRTQQEDSAVYLCASSLAPWARKVDTQYFGPGTRLTVL.

V usage is TRBV2 and J usage is TRBJ1-4; D possibly corresponds to TRBD1 (6 bases). This CDR3 is 15 amino acids long. V dropped 5 bases and J dropped 0 bases, with 10 bases sitting between them. Germline CDR1 reads SNHLY; CDR2 reads FYNNEI. The CDR3 nucleotides are TGTGCCAGCAGTCCACAGGGAGCAACTAATGAAAAACTGTTTTTT. As protein: CASSPQGATNEKLFF.

This clone was counted a single time. The rearrangement uses TRBV19 and TRBJ2-1; D unresolved. Germline CDR1 LNHDA, CDR2 SQIVND (reference sequence). CDR3 size: 11 residues. The germline V and J ends were trimmed by 5 bases and 11 bases, with 10 bases remaining between them. The CDR3 sequence is CASSPGTQQFF. The CDR3 region has the DNA TGTGCCAGTAGTCCAGGTACTCAGCAGTTCTTC.

This clone was recorded only once. This chain links TRBV15 with TRBJ2-7; no clear D gene. Trimming left V 4 bases short and J 5 bases short, with 15 bases between. The CDR3 contains 14 residues. CDR1 is LNHNV and CDR2 is YYDKDF in the germline V gene (reference sequence). CDR3 DNA sequence: TGTGCCACCAGCATTCGGAACGTTGCGAACGAGCAGTACTTC. It translates to CATSIRNVANEQYF.

The chain couples TRBV6-4 to TRBJ2-3; the D is unclear. Germline CDR1 reads MRHNA; CDR2 reads SNTAGT. Deletions cut 6 bases from V and 2 bases from J, with 12 bases between. CDR3 length equals 14 residues. The chain's CDR3 is CASSPGWSTDTQYF. In nucleotides, the CDR3 is TGTGCCAGCAGCCCCGGGTGGTCCACAGATACGCAGTATTTT.

This clone came up once. This sequence joins TRBV6-1 and TRBJ1-2, with D hard to call. CDR1 is MNHNS and CDR2 is SASEGT in the germline V gene. The CDR3 totals 16 residues. Deletions cut 2 bases from V and 4 bases from J, with 17 bases between. The CDR3 protein is CASSEWRRGLFYGYTF. Here the CDR3 DNA reads TGTGCCAGCAGTGAATGGCGCCGAGGGTTATTCTATGGCTACACCTTC.

The chain carries TRBV10-1 and TRBJ2-3; 8 nucleotides align to TRBD2. CDR1 is WNHNN and CDR2 is SYGVQD in the germline V gene (reference sequence). J lost 3 bases, V lost 3 bases, and 8 bases had no gene match. The CDR3 has 16 amino acids. CDR3 residues: CASSETAGAGTDTQYF. The CDR3 DNA reads as TGCGCCAGCAGTGAAACAGCGGGAGCTGGAACAGATACGCAGTATTTT.

The gene calls are TRBV6-1 and TRBJ2-1; TRBD1 agrees at 7 bases. Germline CDR1 reads MNHNS; CDR2 reads SASEGT. J was trimmed by 3 bases and V by 7 bases; bases with no gene match: 9. The CDR3 spans 15 residues. The CDR3 DNA reads TGTGCCAGCATGGTTCCGGGACAGCACTACAATGAGCAGTTCTTC. Translating gives CASMVPGQHYNEQFF.

V and J are TRBV5-6 and TRBJ1-2, with 9 bases lining up with TRBD1. The CDR3 length is 14 residues. Germline V gives CDR1 SGHDT, CDR2 YYEEEE. The trim removed 2 bases at V and 7 bases at J, leaving 6 bases unmatched. CDR3 loop: CASSLEQGAVGYTF. CDR3 DNA sequence: TGTGCCAGCAGCTTAGAACAGGGGGCTGTTGGCTACACCTTC.

This chain links TRBV9 with TRBJ1-4; no clear D. There are 17 residues in the CDR3. V was shortened by 1 base and J by 2 bases, with 15 bases between the two germline ends. Germline values: CDR1 SGDLS, CDR2 YYNGEE. The CDR3 bases are TGTGCCAGCAGCGTAAGCAAGGACTTTGGGACTAATGAAAAACTGTTTTTT. Encoded protein: CASSVSKDFGTNEKLFF.

In nucleotides, the CDR3 is TGTGCCAGCAGCTTGAGCGGGGGGGCTTACCGTGAGCAGTTCTTC. It yields the protein CASSLSGGAYREQFF. The chain joins TRBV5-4 to TRBJ2-1; TRBD2 aligns across 10 bases. The CDR3 totals 15 residues. The V segment lost 1 base and the J segment 9 bases; nucleotides outside the gene matches: 7. Germline CDR1 SGHNT, CDR2 YYREEE (reference sequence).